Listed below are T cell receptor beta chains from one sample, sequenced in a study of control samples from healthy donors and cancer patients. Assay used: immunoSEQ multiplex PCR; TCRdb lists only in-frame clones, some missing. The table includes hundreds of thousands of clones, more than 65% detected once. Sample: PBMCs. These receptor sequences come from a woman aged 60-70 years with lung cancer. Each CDR3 is given with its conserved first and last residue. The D gene is left open where the match is weak. Part of the rows lack a size; the others show once, few, many or a class for expanded clones.

clone_size: few; j_call: TRBJ1-1; v_call: TRBV19; d_call: NA; cdr3_aa: CASSTLRGTEAFF; cdr3_nt: TGTGCCAGTAGTACCCTCAGGGGCACTGAAGCTTTCTTT
clone_size: NA; j_call: TRBJ1-1; v_call: TRBV4-1; d_call: NA; cdr3_aa: CASSQVTGTEAFF; cdr3_nt: TGCGCCAGCAGCCAAGTAACGGGTACTGAAGCTTTCTTT
clone_size: NA; j_call: TRBJ2-7; v_call: TRBV7-9; d_call: NA; cdr3_aa: CASSLLSGEQYF; cdr3_nt: TGTGCCAGCAGCTTACTTAGTGGGGAGCAGTACTTC
clone_size: once; j_call: TRBJ2-1; v_call: TRBV7-9; d_call: TRBD2; cdr3_aa: CASRGLAGGINEQFF; cdr3_nt: TGTGCCAGCCGTGGGCTGGCGGGGGGGATCAATGAGCAGTTCTTC
clone_size: NA; j_call: TRBJ2-5; v_call: TRBV7-9; d_call: TRBD2; cdr3_aa: CASSLVLAGVRETQYF; cdr3_nt: TGTGCCAGCAGCTTAGTACTTGCGGGGGTACGAGAGACCCAGTACTTC
clone_size: NA; j_call: TRBJ1-2; v_call: TRBV3-1/TRBV3-2; d_call: NA; cdr3_aa: CASSQEGSNYGYTF; cdr3_nt: TGTGCCAGCAGCCAAGAGGGTAGTAACTATGGCTACACCTTC
clone_size: NA; j_call: TRBJ2-1; v_call: TRBV5-1; d_call: NA; cdr3_aa: CASSEGRMEQFF; cdr3_nt: TGCGCCAGCAGCGAAGGCCGGATGGAGCAGTTCTTC
clone_size: NA; j_call: TRBJ2-2; v_call: TRBV5-8; d_call: NA; cdr3_aa: CASKPTAGSNTGELFF; cdr3_nt: TGTGCCAGCAAACCGACGGCAGGGTCGAACACCGGGGAGCTGTTTTTT
clone_size: NA; j_call: TRBJ2-1; v_call: TRBV9; d_call: NA; cdr3_aa: CASSVGQERSYYNEQFF; cdr3_nt: TGTGCCAGCAGCGTAGGTCAGGAGCGGAGCTACTACAATGAGCAGTTCTTC
clone_size: NA; j_call: TRBJ2-5; v_call: TRBV9; d_call: NA; cdr3_aa: CASSSVKETQYF; cdr3_nt: TGTGCCAGCAGTTCCGTTAAAGAGACCCAGTACTTC
clone_size: NA; j_call: TRBJ2-1; v_call: TRBV4-1; d_call: TRBD1; cdr3_aa: CASSQHDRVLNEQFF; cdr3_nt: TGCGCCAGCAGCCAACATGACAGGGTCCTCAATGAGCAGTTCTTC
clone_size: NA; j_call: TRBJ2-2; v_call: TRBV3-1/TRBV3-2; d_call: NA; cdr3_aa: CASEGVSTAGELFF; cdr3_nt: TGTGCCAGCGAGGGTGTATCTACGGCCGGGGAGCTGTTTTTT
clone_size: NA; j_call: TRBJ1-1; v_call: TRBV6-5; d_call: TRBD1; cdr3_aa: CASSSAGQGLTEAFF; cdr3_nt: TGTGCCAGCAGTTCCGCGGGACAGGGTCTGACTGAAGCTTTCTTT
clone_size: NA; j_call: TRBJ1-1; v_call: TRBV20-1; d_call: NA; cdr3_aa: CSASFSPPSTEAFF; cdr3_nt: TGCAGTGCTAGTTTTTCCCCACCCAGCACTGAAGCTTTCTTT
clone_size: NA; j_call: TRBJ2-1; v_call: TRBV19; d_call: TRBD2; cdr3_aa: CASSIDSGGGYNEQFF; cdr3_nt: TGTGCCAGTAGTATAGATAGCGGGGGCGGCTACAATGAGCAGTTCTTC
clone_size: NA; j_call: TRBJ1-6; v_call: TRBV19; d_call: TRBD1; cdr3_aa: CASSPWTGLYRSPLHF; cdr3_nt: TGTGCCAGTAGTCCGTGGACAGGGCTTTATAGATCACCCCTCCACTTT
clone_size: NA; j_call: TRBJ2-5; v_call: TRBV2; d_call: NA; cdr3_aa: CASSKRETQYF; cdr3_nt: TGTGCCAGCAGTAAACGGGAGACCCAGTACTTC
clone_size: few; j_call: TRBJ2-5; v_call: TRBV12-3/TRBV12-4; d_call: NA; cdr3_aa: CASSSSGTQYF; cdr3_nt: TGTGCCAGCAGTTCCTCCGGGACCCAGTACTTC
clone_size: NA; j_call: TRBJ2-1; v_call: TRBV5-1; d_call: TRBD2; cdr3_aa: CASSPTSGSYNEQFF; cdr3_nt: TGCGCCAGCAGCCCTACTAGCGGCTCCTACAATGAGCAGTTCTTC
clone_size: NA; j_call: TRBJ2-1; v_call: TRBV5-4; d_call: TRBD2; cdr3_aa: CASSSLAGASYNEQFF; cdr3_nt: TGTGCCAGCAGCTCCCTAGCGGGAGCCTCCTACAATGAGCAGTTCTTC
clone_size: NA; j_call: TRBJ2-3; v_call: TRBV12-3/TRBV12-4; d_call: NA; cdr3_aa: CASSFWEDTQYF; cdr3_nt: TGTGCCAGCAGTTTTTGGGAAGATACGCAGTATTTT
clone_size: NA; j_call: TRBJ1-4; v_call: TRBV3-1/TRBV3-2; d_call: TRBD1; cdr3_aa: CASSSMTGVNEKLFF; cdr3_nt: TGTGCCAGCAGCTCTATGACAGGGGTGAATGAAAAACTGTTTTTT
clone_size: NA; j_call: TRBJ1-5; v_call: TRBV2; d_call: NA; cdr3_aa: CASSDRASRQPQHF; cdr3_nt: TGTGCCAGCAGTGACAGGGCAAGTCGTCAGCCCCAGCATTTT
clone_size: NA; j_call: TRBJ2-7; v_call: TRBV19; d_call: NA; cdr3_aa: CASRRGDYEQYF; cdr3_nt: TGTGCCAGTAGGCGTGGGGACTACGAGCAGTACTTC
clone_size: NA; j_call: TRBJ1-2; v_call: TRBV24-1; d_call: NA; cdr3_aa: CATSEGYGYTF; cdr3_nt: TGTGCCACCAGTGAGGGGTATGGCTACACCTTC
clone_size: NA; j_call: TRBJ2-5; v_call: TRBV19; d_call: TRBD2; cdr3_aa: CASSLGRQETQYF; cdr3_nt: TGTGCCAGTAGTCTCGGGAGGCAAGAGACCCAGTACTTC
clone_size: NA; j_call: TRBJ1-2; v_call: TRBV6-5; d_call: TRBD1; cdr3_aa: CASSFGGGQGNGYTF; cdr3_nt: TGTGCCAGCAGTTTCGGGGGAGGACAGGGGAATGGCTACACCTTC